Following are 2 T cell receptor beta chains from one sample sequenced in a study of cytomegalovirus exposure and HLA in healthy donors. The PCR ran on 60 Vbeta and 13 Jbeta primers. This table comes from immunoSEQ multiplex PCR, and its TCRdb copy is limited to in-frame clones, with some not included. The table for this sample gives about 48,000 clones. Sequenced sample: PBMCs. All receptors come from a male donor in good health and CMV-seropositive.

This chain joins TRBV30 and TRBJ2-5; 7 nucleotides line up with TRBD2. V was clipped by 0 bases and J by 4 bases; unmatched bases: 8. Germline CDR1 GTSNPN, CDR2 SVGIG (reference sequence). The CDR3 length is 15 residues. The CDR3 loop is CAWSVGDYGLETQYF. The CDR3 nucleotides read TGTGCCTGGAGTGTCGGGGACTATGGGCTAGAGACCCAGTACTTC.

The rearrangement joins TRBV5-4 to TRBJ2-5; tentative D call: TRBD1 (7 bases). Trimming cost V 5 bases and J 5 bases, with 13 bases left between them. Germline lookup yields CDR1 SGHNT and CDR2 YYREEE (reference sequence). The CDR3 totals 13 residues. Here the CDR3 reads CASRREQGETQYF. As DNA, the CDR3 is TGTGCCAGCAGGCGGGAACAGGGGGAGACCCAGTACTTC.